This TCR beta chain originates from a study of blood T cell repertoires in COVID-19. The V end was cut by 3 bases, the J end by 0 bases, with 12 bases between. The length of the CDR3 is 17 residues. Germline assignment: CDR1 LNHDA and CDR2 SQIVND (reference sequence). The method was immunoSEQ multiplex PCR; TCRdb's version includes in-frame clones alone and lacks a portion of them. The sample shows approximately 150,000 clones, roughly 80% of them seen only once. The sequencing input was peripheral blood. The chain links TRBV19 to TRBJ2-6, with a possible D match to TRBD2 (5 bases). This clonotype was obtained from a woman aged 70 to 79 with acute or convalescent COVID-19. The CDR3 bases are TGTGCCAGTAGTATCCTAGGACTGGGCTCTGGGGCCAACGTCCTGACTTTC. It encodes CASSILGLGSGANVLTF.